This TCR beta chain was recorded in a study of CXCR3-negative and CXCR3-positive naive CD8 T cells. Study information: Sequencing brought in approximately 140 million TRB reads altogether, and each library got about 1.5 +/- 0.3 million. Study-wide results and limits: Whereas both naive subsets had comparably high diversity, memory CD8+ cells had much lower diversity. Hydrophobicity of TRB CDR3s was greater in CXCR3-positive naive cells than in CXCR3-negative naive cells. Both naive subsets carried similar amounts of surface CD5, so TCR strength was inferred from TRB CDR3 properties.

Note on this clonotype: What it binds is not known.

The study made its TRB cDNA libraries by 5' RACE, adding UMI labels. TCRdb reworked the 5' RACE reads into one entry per CDR3 protein, no DNA. The table lists 65,000 to 75,000 distinct CDR3 sequences. This CDR3 comprises 16 residues. In germline, CDR1 is LGHDT, CDR2 YNNKEL (reference sequence). The sequenced material came from naive CXCR3+ CD8+ T cells from blood. Specified subset: CD45RO-CCR7+CD27+CD95- naive CD8+ T cells expressing CXCR3 (TNR3+). The chain links TRBV3-1 to TRBJ2-2; TCRdb outputs TRBD1, but without DNA this stays unchecked. The sequence derives from a human donor in good health. Some clones in this sample may be carry-over from other donors' samples. CDR3 loop: CASSPRDRGRGGELFF.